The clone carrying this TCR beta chain was observed at least ten times. Via MiXCR, TCRdb re-called the 5' RACE reads, giving one row per CDR3 protein. The sample contains approximately 300,000 distinct CDR3 sequences, 7.5% to 9% of which appear only once. Germline V gene lookup returns CDR1 DFQATT and CDR2 SNEGSKA (reference sequence). The J segment lost 4 bases and the V segment lost 4 bases, leaving 9 bases of the junction unmatched. CDR3 size: 15 residues. The sample originates from a study of T cells after yellow fever vaccination. This TCR was recovered from a man between 18 and 29 years old who received the YFV17D yellow fever vaccine. The V and J genes are TRBV20-1 and TRBJ2-7; 11 bases line up with TRBD1. The specimen comprised PBMCs, sampled on the day of the first yellow fever vaccination. The chain's CDR3 is CSATKAGTGGYEQYF. The DNA of the CDR3 is TGCAGTGCTACCAAGGCAGGGACAGGGGGTTACGAGCAGTACTTC.